The TCR beta chain under discussion was sequenced for a study of T cells in Graves' hyperthyroidism and ophthalmopathy. General study findings and limits: Patients with ophthalmopathy were separated from those with stable hyperthyroidism by a 13 V-J model.

Concerning this clonotype: What it binds is not known.

The CDR3 is 13 amino acids. V lost 6 bases, J lost 4 bases, and 5 bases stayed unmatched. Germline V gene data show CDR1 as MNHNS and CDR2 as SASEGT. Diagnostic assessment was based on clinical symptoms, serum thyroxine and TRAb, thyroid ultrasound and orbital computed tomography. Around 10 ml fresh peripheral blood yielded the PBMCs. The CDR3 regions of TCR beta were amplified from RNA transcripts. An initial round of RT-PCR targeting the TCR CDR3 relied on the HTBI primer set. TCRdb reanalysed the multiplex PCR reads using MiXCR and keeps one entry per CDR3 protein. The sample lists hundreds of thousands of distinct CDR3 sequences, approximately 16% occurring once.

This clonotype was obtained from a man aged 35 to 55 with Graves' hyperthyroidism. The chain employs TRBV6-1 and TRBJ1-2; TRBD1 agrees at 7 bases. The sample taken for sequencing was blood. Here the CDR3 reads CASRRDSAYGYTF. CDR3 nucleotides: TGTGCCAGCAGGAGGGACAGCGCCTATGGCTACACCTTC.